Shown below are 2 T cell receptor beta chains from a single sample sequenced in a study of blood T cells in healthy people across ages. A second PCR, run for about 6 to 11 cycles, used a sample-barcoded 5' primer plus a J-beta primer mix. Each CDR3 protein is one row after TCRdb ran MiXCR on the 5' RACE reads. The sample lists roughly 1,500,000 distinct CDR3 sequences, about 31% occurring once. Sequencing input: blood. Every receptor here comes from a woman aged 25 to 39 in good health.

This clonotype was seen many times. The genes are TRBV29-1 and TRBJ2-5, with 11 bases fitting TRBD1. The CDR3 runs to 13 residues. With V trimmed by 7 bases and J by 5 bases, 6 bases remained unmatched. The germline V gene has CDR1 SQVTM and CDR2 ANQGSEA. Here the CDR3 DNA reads TGCAGCGCGGCGGGACAGGGGGTGGAGACCCAGTACTTC. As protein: CSAAGQGVETQYF.

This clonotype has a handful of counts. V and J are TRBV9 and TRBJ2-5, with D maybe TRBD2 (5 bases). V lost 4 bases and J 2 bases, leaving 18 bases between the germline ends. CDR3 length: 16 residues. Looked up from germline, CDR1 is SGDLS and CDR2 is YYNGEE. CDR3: CASSPSGIPQQETQYF. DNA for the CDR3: TGTGCCAGCAGCCCCTCCGGGATACCCCAACAAGAGACCCAGTACTTC.